This TCR beta chain comes out of a study of response to subunit inactivated influenza vaccine. The study, taken as a whole, reports: A suggestion made by the authors is that each seasonal influenza vaccination recruits few new T cells.

Trimming at V came to 0 bases and at J to 5 bases, leaving 8 bases not matched to a gene. Germline V gene data show CDR1 as SGHRS and CDR2 as YFSETQ. This CDR3 has 16 amino acids. This clonotype was recorded a few times. Its target is not known. TCRdb processed the RT-PCR reads anew with MiXCR; each CDR3 protein has one entry. The sample includes 530,000 or so distinct CDR3 sequences, 12% to 15% of them seen just once. This TCR came from a man aged 50 or older who received an inactivated influenza vaccine. This sequence joins TRBV5-1 and TRBJ2-3; TRBD1 aligns across 8 bases. The sample in question was PBMCs from blood, obtained 11 to 12 days after vaccination. CDR3 residues: CASSLAPGQGGDTQYF. CDR3 bases: TGCGCCAGCAGCTTGGCCCCCGGACAGGGCGGAGATACGCAGTATTTT.